This passage covers 14 T cell receptor beta chains from one sample sequenced in a study of cytomegalovirus exposure and HLA in healthy donors. In the PCR, 60 Vbeta and 13 Jbeta primers were used. Generated by immunoSEQ multiplex PCR, the TCRdb table keeps only in-frame clones and is missing some. The sample consists of 150,000 to 200,000 clones, 65% to 75% of them appearing once. Sequencing input: PBMCs. The source is a girl between 10 and 17 years old in good health and CMV-seronegative.

This rearrangement joins TRBV7-3 to TRBJ1-3; D is undetermined. In germline, CDR1 is SGHTA, CDR2 FQGTGA. CDR3 size: 16 residues. The V end was cut by 3 bases, the J end by 0 bases, with 12 bases between. The CDR3 sequence is CASSFDPGFSGNTIYF. The DNA of the CDR3 is TGTGCCAGCAGCTTCGATCCAGGATTCTCTGGAAACACCATATATTTT. Full variable domain (outside the CDR3, taken from reference TRBV7-3 and TRBJ1-3): GAGVSQTPSNKVTEKGKYVELRCDPISGHTALYWYRQSLGQGPEFLIYFQGTGAADDSGLPNDRFFAVRPEGSVSTLKIQRTERGDSAVYLCASSFDPGFSGNTIYFGEGSWLTVV.

This clone was seen once. The rearrangement links TRBV29-1 to TRBJ2-3; no firm D call. Looked up from germline, CDR1 is SQVTM and CDR2 is ANQGSEA. This CDR3 is built from 12 residues. Trimming removed 6 bases at V and 9 bases at J, with 16 bases between. The DNA for the CDR3 is TGCAGCGTCACCCCGGTACTTCGGACGCAGTATTTT. Its translation: CSVTPVLRTQYF.

The chain couples TRBV18 to TRBJ1-1; perhaps TRBD1 as D (5 bases). Germline loops: CDR1 KGHSH, CDR2 LQKENI. Trimming removed 4 bases at V and 0 bases at J, with 6 bases between. The CDR3 spans 13 residues. CDR3 DNA sequence: TGTGCCAGCTCACGGGGGGTGAACACTGAAGCTTTCTTT. Protein sequence: CASSRGVNTEAFF.

This chain uses TRBV29-1 with TRBJ1-2; tentative D call: TRBD1 (6 bases). CDR3 size: 23 residues. V lost 0 bases, J lost 4 bases, and 39 bases lay in between. Germline CDR1 SQVTM, CDR2 ANQGSEA. The DNA of the CDR3 is TGCAGCGTTGAAGATCTAGCAGATCATGCAGGGGACTTACCCTCGGGAGGGTTCTATGGCTACACCTTC. Translated: CSVEDLADHAGDLPSGGFYGYTF.

The gene calls are TRBV7-7 and TRBJ2-5, with TRBD2 identical over 13 bases. V trimming: 3 bases; J trimming: 5 bases; junction bases outside the gene matches: 6. Germline V CDR1 and CDR2: SSHAT, FNYEAQ (reference sequence). The CDR3 is 16 residues long. CDR3 nucleotides: TGTGCCAGCAGCTTTGGGACGGGACTAGCGGGGGAGACCCAGTACTTC. This encodes CASSFGTGLAGETQYF.

V and J are TRBV5-1 and TRBJ2-5; possible D gene TRBD1, 5 bases. Per the germline V gene, CDR1 is SGHRS and CDR2 is YFSETQ. The CDR3 runs 13 residues. V was trimmed by 3 bases and J by 5 bases, leaving 11 bases between them. The CDR3 is CASSSRGSETQYF. CDR3 nucleotides: TGCGCCAGCAGCTCTAGGGGTTCGGAGACCCAGTACTTC.

The J gene is TRBJ1-1, the V gene TRBV6-5; a weak D match, TRBD1 (5 bases). V was trimmed by 6 bases and J by 11 bases, leaving 13 bases between them. The V gene's germline CDR1 is MNHEY and CDR2 SVGAGI. CDR3 length equals 11 residues. The CDR3 sequence: CASRRGEEAFF. The CDR3 bases are TGTGCCAGCAGGCGAGGGGAGGAGGCTTTCTTT.

The rearrangement uses TRBV10-3 and TRBJ2-2; 7 bases are shared with TRBD1. CDR1 is ENHRY, CDR2 SYGVKD, per germline. J lost 5 bases, V lost 4 bases, and 10 bases had no gene match. CDR3 length: 16 residues. Here the CDR3 reads CAISGRGQRSTGELFF. Here the CDR3 DNA reads TGTGCCATCAGTGGAAGGGGGCAACGATCAACCGGGGAGCTGTTTTTT.

The CDR3 here is CASSQDRSNEKLFF. CDR3 bases: TGTGCCAGCAGTCAGGACAGATCAAATGAAAAACTGTTTTTT. The rearrangement links TRBV6-5 to TRBJ1-4; a weak D match, TRBD1 (6 bases). Germline lookup yields CDR1 MNHEY and CDR2 SVGAGI. V lost 5 bases to trimming and J lost 5 bases, with 12 bases between them. This CDR3 is built from 14 residues.

The chain is built from TRBV7-3 and TRBJ1-1; perhaps TRBD1 as D (5 bases). V lost 4 bases and J 2 bases, leaving 8 bases between the germline ends. This CDR3 is built from 13 residues. Germline V lookup: CDR1 SGHTA, CDR2 FQGTGA. CDR3: CASSSGANTEAFF. CDR3 DNA: TGTGCCAGCAGCTCTGGGGCCAACACTGAAGCTTTCTTT.

This chain links TRBV2 with TRBJ1-5, with D maybe TRBD1 (5 bases). V lost 1 base to trimming and J lost 5 bases, with 6 bases between them. This CDR3 comprises 13 residues. Germline-derived CDR1 and CDR2 are SNHLY and FYNNEI. Here the CDR3 reads CASSEGGDQPQHF. The CDR3 DNA reads TGTGCCAGCAGTGAAGGGGGGGATCAGCCCCAGCATTTT.

The J gene is TRBJ2-5, the V gene TRBV9, with D unresolved. Germline V gives CDR1 SGDLS, CDR2 YYNGEE. This CDR3 is 14 amino acids long. Trimming took off 0 bases at V and 1 base at J, with 7 bases between the two ends. Written as DNA, the CDR3 is TGTGCCAGCAGCGTAGGAGGATTCCAAGAGACCCAGTACTTC. Residues: CASSVGGFQETQYF. The full variable domain, with the rest looked up from reference TRBV9 and TRBJ2-5, is DSGVTQTPKHLITATGQRVTLRCSPRSGDLSVYWYQQSLDQGLQFLIQYYNGEERAKGNILERFSAQQFPDLHSELNLSSLELGDSALYFCASSVGGFQETQYFGPGTRLLVL.

The V and J genes are TRBV13 and TRBJ2-3, with a possible D match to TRBD1 (6 bases). V dropped 5 bases and J dropped 0 bases, with 9 bases sitting between them. The CDR3 runs to 14 residues. The germline gives CDR1 PRHDT, CDR2 FYEKMQ (reference sequence). CDR3 in amino acids: CASSRRGSTDTQYF. DNA for the CDR3: TGTGCCAGCAGCCGCAGGGGAAGCACAGATACGCAGTATTTT.

This clone was seen a single time. V usage is TRBV6-1 and J usage is TRBJ2-7; the D gene is possibly TRBD1 (6 bases). Germline V CDR1 and CDR2: MNHNS, SASEGT. V was clipped by 4 bases and J by 4 bases, with 14 bases between them. The CDR3 runs to 14 residues. The CDR3: CASSAELTGYEQYF. The CDR3 DNA sequence: TGTGCCAGCAGTGCGGAACTCACAGGGTACGAGCAGTACTTC.